Only one count was recorded for the clone carrying this T cell receptor (beta chain). The target antigen is unknown. In germline, CDR1 is SGHAT, CDR2 FQDESV (reference sequence). Trimming stripped 0 bases from V and 1 base from J, with 7 bases between. This CDR3 is 14 amino acids long. Using immunoSEQ multiplex PCR, the repertoire was profiled, and TCRdb retains in-frame clones only, with some absent. The sample carries roughly 2,500,000 clones, roughly 93% recorded once. This sample stems from a study of shared clonotypes between healthy human individuals. Whole-study findings and limits: Generation of non-shared clonotypes was less probable than generation of clonotypes shared by all four donors.

V gene TRBV11-1 combines with J gene TRBJ2-7; D not resolved. Sample: naive CD4+ T cells from PBMCs. Subset in this sample: CD45RA+ positively selected. The source is a man aged 18 to 35 in good health. Some clones in this sample may be carry-over from other donors' samples. The CDR3 spells CASSLARLSYEQYF. CDR3 DNA: TGTGCCAGCAGCTTAGCGCGGCTATCCTACGAGCAGTACTTC.